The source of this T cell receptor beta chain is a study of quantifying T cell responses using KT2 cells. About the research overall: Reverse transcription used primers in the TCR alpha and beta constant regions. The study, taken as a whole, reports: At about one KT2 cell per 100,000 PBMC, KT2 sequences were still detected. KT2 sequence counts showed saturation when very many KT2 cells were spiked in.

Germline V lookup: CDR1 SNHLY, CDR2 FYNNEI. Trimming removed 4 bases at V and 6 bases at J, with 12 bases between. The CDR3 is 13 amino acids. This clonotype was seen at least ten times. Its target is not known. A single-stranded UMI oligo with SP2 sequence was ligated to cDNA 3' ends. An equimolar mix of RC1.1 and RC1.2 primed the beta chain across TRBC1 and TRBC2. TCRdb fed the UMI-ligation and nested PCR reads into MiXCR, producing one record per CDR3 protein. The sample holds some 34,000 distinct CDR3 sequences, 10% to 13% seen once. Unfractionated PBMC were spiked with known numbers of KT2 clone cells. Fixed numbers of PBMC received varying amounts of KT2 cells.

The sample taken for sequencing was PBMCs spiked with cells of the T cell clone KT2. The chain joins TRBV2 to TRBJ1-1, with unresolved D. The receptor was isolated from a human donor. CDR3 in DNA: TGTGCCAGCAGTGCGGGCGCTGGCGCTGAAGCTTTCTTT. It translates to CASSAGAGAEAFF.